The rows below give T cell receptor beta chains drawn from one sample of a study of blood T cell repertoires in COVID-19. TCRdb's copy holds only in-frame clones and misses some; the assay was immunoSEQ multiplex PCR. The table has under 250,000 clones, about 83% seen once; the top ten hold approximately 4%. The sample taken for sequencing was PBMCs or T cells enriched from blood (not recorded which). The receptors shown here come from a woman aged 40-49 years who had been exposed to COVID-19. The CDR3 runs from the conserved cysteine through the conserved F or W. The D gene is left open where the match is weak. Size tells how often a clone was seen (once, few, many) or the class of an expanded clone, and some rows leave it out.

>-|TRBV7-2|TRBJ1-3|once
CASSTRQDSSGNTIYF
TGTGCCAGCAGCACGAGACAGGACAGCTCTGGAAACACCATATATTTT
>-|TRBV5-1|TRBJ2-2|-
CASSPTTGREGELFF
TGCGCCAGCAGCCCAACCACAGGGCGGGAGGGGGAGCTGTTTTTT
>-|TRBV7-9|TRBJ1-1|-
CASSLPPGAAAFF
TGTGCCAGCAGCTTGCCGCCAGGGGCGGCAGCTTTCTTT
>TRBD2|TRBV5-4|TRBJ2-7|-
CASTTIGTSGGAISYEQYF
TGTGCCAGCACGACCATCGGGACTAGCGGGGGGGCTATCTCCTACGAGCAGTACTTC
>-|TRBV5-6|TRBJ1-1|-
CASFEGGRPEAFF
TGTGCCAGCTTTGAAGGGGGTCGCCCTGAAGCTTTCTTT
>-|TRBV5-1|TRBJ1-4|-
CASSLATVNEKLFF
TGCGCCAGCAGCTTGGCGACAGTGAATGAAAAACTGTTTTTT
>-|TRBV2|TRBJ2-2|-
CASSWGTPWLFF
TGTGCCAGCAGTTGGGGGACTCCCTGGCTGTTTTTT
>TRBD1|TRBV18|TRBJ2-7|-
CASSWDRGSSEQYF
TGTGCCAGCTCCTGGGACAGGGGGAGTTCCGAGCAGTACTTC
>-|TRBV6-2/TRBV6-3|TRBJ1-1|-
CASSNPVSRGTEAFF
TGTGCCAGCAGTAACCCCGTTTCAAGGGGCACTGAAGCTTTCTTT
>-|TRBV18|TRBJ2-4|-
CASSPPIGGQRDIQYF
TGTGCCAGCTCACCACCGATCGGGGGGCAGAGGGACATTCAGTACTTC
>-|TRBV19|TRBJ1-5|few
CASRTGGRGNQPQHF
TGTGCCAGTAGGACGGGGGGCCGGGGGAATCAGCCCCAGCATTTT
>TRBD1|TRBV5-1|TRBJ1-5|-
CASRDNRDRGRWQPQHF
TGCGCCAGCAGGGACAACCGGGACAGGGGGCGTTGGCAGCCCCAGCATTTT
>-|TRBV6-5|TRBJ1-4|-
CASSPTGTTNEKLFF
TGTGCCAGCAGTCCTACAGGGACGACTAATGAAAAACTGTTTTTT
>TRBD2|TRBV15|TRBJ2-3|-
CATSMLAGGGKDTQYF
TGTGCCACCAGCATGCTAGCGGGGGGTGGGAAAGATACGCAGTATTTT
>TRBD1|TRBV7-9|TRBJ1-2|-
CASSLEVQGADGYTF
TGTGCCAGCAGCTTAGAAGTACAGGGGGCCGATGGCTACACCTTC
>-|TRBV6-5|TRBJ2-1|-
CASSYGVGGEQFF
TGTGCCAGCAGTTACGGAGTGGGAGGAGAGCAGTTCTTC
>-|TRBV6-4|TRBJ1-1|-
CASSRVADTEAFF
TGTGCCAGCAGCCGGGTGGCGGACACTGAAGCTTTCTTT
>-|TRBV6-6|TRBJ2-5|-
CASSYLVEETQYF
TGTGCCAGCAGTTACTTGGTAGAAGAGACCCAGTACTTC
>-|TRBV11-1|TRBJ2-6|-
CASSIGYSGANVLTF
TGTGCCAGCAGCATCGGTTACTCTGGGGCCAACGTCCTGACTTTC
>-|TRBV4-1|TRBJ2-1|-
CASSQGWGDEQFF
TGCGCCAGCAGCCAAGGATGGGGGGATGAGCAGTTCTTC
>-|TRBV5-6|TRBJ1-3|-
CASSQLWGGGDTIYF
TGTGCCAGCAGCCAACTGTGGGGAGGCGGGGACACCATATATTTT
>-|TRBV7-2|TRBJ2-3|-
CASSTRLNTDTQYF
TGTGCCAGCAGCACCCGACTCAACACAGATACGCAGTATTTT
>-|TRBV29-1|TRBJ2-5|-
CSIERVGKTQYF
TGCAGCATTGAGCGGGTTGGGAAGACCCAGTACTTC
>TRBD2|TRBV4-1|TRBJ2-2|-
CASSQVSSGGRGGELFF
TGCGCCAGCAGCCAAGTTTCCAGCGGGGGGCGGGGCGGGGAGCTGTTTTTT
>-|TRBV30|TRBJ1-4|few
CACSIWPHNEKLFF
TGTGCCTGCTCCATTTGGCCCCATAATGAAAAACTGTTTTTT
>-|TRBV4-1|TRBJ2-2|-
CASSLSQNTGELFF
TGCGCCAGCAGCCTTTCCCAGAACACCGGGGAGCTGTTTTTT
>TRBD2|TRBV5-1|TRBJ2-1|once
CASSLLTGGQNEQFF
TGCGCCAGCAGCCTTTTAACGGGGGGGCAAAATGAGCAGTTCTTC
>-|TRBV7-9|TRBJ1-1|-
CASSLGRQAGDTEAFF
TGTGCCAGCAGCTTAGGGAGGCAGGCCGGGGACACTGAAGCTTTCTTT
>-|TRBV4-1|TRBJ1-2|-
CASSQASEDSSAYGYTF
TGCGCCAGCAGCCAAGCCTCGGAAGACAGCTCAGCCTATGGCTACACCTTC
>TRBD1|TRBV5-1|TRBJ2-2|-
CASRPQGANTGELFF
TGCGCCAGCAGACCTCAGGGGGCTAACACCGGGGAGCTGTTTTTT
>-|TRBV28|TRBJ1-6|-
CASSLAGSPLHF
TGTGCCAGCAGTTTAGCAGGGTCACCCCTCCACTTT